The 14 T cell receptor beta chains in this list originate from one sample, sequenced in a study of patients and donors after allogeneic stem cell transplantation. MiXCR, applied by TCRdb to the RT-PCR reads, yields one record per CDR3 protein. Among some 960,000 distinct CDR3 sequences, about a sixth were seen once, and the ten largest hold 6%. Sequencing was carried out using blood, either unsorted or a sorted T cell fraction (not recorded which). Source of these receptors: a human donor who was either an allogeneic HSCT recipient or a stem cell or donor lymphocyte infusion donor (not recorded which). It is not recorded whose cells these are; they may come from a transplant donor.

This clonotype was seen repeatedly, ten times or more. For the CDR3, the DNA is TGTGCCAGCAGTTTGCGGGGGACGGTTGGAAACACCATATATTTT. Its translation is CASSLRGTVGNTIYF. The chain carries TRBV12-3 or TRBV12-4 and TRBJ1-3; TRBD1 is a possible D gene (5 bases). V lost 3 bases and J lost 3, with 12 bases in between. CDR3 length equals 15 residues.

The V call is TRBV18, the J call TRBJ2-5; D is unresolved. The V gene lost 1 base and the J gene lost 4 bases, with 10 bases spanning the gap. The CDR3 totals 14 residues. Germline V gene lookup returns CDR1 KGHSH and CDR2 LQKENI. The CDR3 here is CASSPRAVLETQYF. The CDR3 nucleotides are TGTGCCAGCTCACCACGGGCAGTTCTAGAGACCCAGTACTTC.

In this sample, this clonotype turned up a few times. The chain couples TRBV7-9 to TRBJ2-5; D unclear. This CDR3 is 12 amino acids long. V was cut by 4 bases and J by 6 bases, with 9 bases left in between. The germline gives CDR1 SEHNR, CDR2 FQNEAQ (reference sequence). The CDR3 sequence is CASSSPIKTQYF. CDR3 nucleotides: TGTGCCAGCAGCTCTCCAATCAAGACCCAGTACTTC.

This clonotype appeared a few times. The chain joins TRBV5-1 to TRBJ2-7; D not resolved. The CDR3 extends over 14 amino acids. V was cut by 4 bases and J by 3 bases, with 14 bases left in between. From germline, CDR1 is SGHRS and CDR2 YFSETQ. This CDR3 reads CASSPGRRLYEQYF. CDR3 DNA sequence: TGCGCCAGCAGCCCAGGACGGCGCCTCTACGAGCAGTACTTC.

The V call is TRBV12-3 or TRBV12-4, the J call TRBJ2-2; D is possibly TRBD1 (6 bases). V shed 8 bases and J shed 2 bases, with 9 bases lying between them. The CDR3 totals 13 residues. This chain's CDR3 is CASGQINTGELFF. Written as DNA, the CDR3 is TGTGCCAGCGGACAGATAAACACCGGGGAGCTGTTTTTT.

This clonotype was counted between two and nine times. J is TRBJ2-5 and V is TRBV27, with D possibly TRBD2 on 6 matching bases. Germline loops: CDR1 MNHEY, CDR2 SMNVEV (reference sequence). The CDR3 has 15 residues. The germline V and J ends were trimmed by 0 bases and 4 bases, with 12 bases remaining between them. DNA for the CDR3: TGTGCCAGCAGTTTATCGGGGGGTATAGGAGAGACCCAGTACTTC. Residues: CASSLSGGIGETQYF.

This rearrangement joins TRBV9 to TRBJ2-2, with D uncertain. CDR1 and CDR2 from the germline V gene are SGDLS and YYNGEE. Trimming left V 0 bases short and J 1 base short, with 7 bases between. This CDR3 spans 15 amino acids. CDR3 nucleotide sequence: TGTGCCAGCAGCGTAGTTGGGGAGAACACCGGGGAGCTGTTTTTT. This translates into CASSVVGENTGELFF.

This clonotype has just a few counts. The chain links TRBV10-3 to TRBJ2-7; D is ambiguous. V lost 3 bases, J lost 0 bases, and 12 bases lay in between. Germline CDR1 reads ENHRY; CDR2 reads SYGVKD. CDR3 length: 15 residues. Written as DNA, the CDR3 is TGTGCCATCAGTGATAACGGGCTTCTCTCCTACGAGCAGTACTTC. Translation gives CAISDNGLLSYEQYF.

J is TRBJ2-7 and V is TRBV4-1; 9 positions match TRBD2. The germline CDR1 and CDR2 sequences are MGHRA and YSYEKL. Germline trimming cut 2 bases from V and 2 bases from J; bases unmatched to any gene: 13. The CDR3 is made up of 18 amino acids. The CDR3 spells CASSQFSPETSGTYEQYF. The CDR3 DNA reads as TGCGCCAGCAGCCAATTCTCCCCGGAGACTAGCGGTACCTACGAGCAGTACTTC.

This clonotype was counted many times. At one boundary the junction diverges from the germline segment, which might be a read error. The chain links TRBV5-1 to TRBJ1-1, with TRBD1 matching 9 bases. CDR3 length: 14 amino acids. Germline V gene lookup returns CDR1 SGHRS and CDR2 YFSETQ. This chain's CDR3 is CASSWTGVNTEAFF. For the CDR3, the DNA is TGTGCCAGCAGTTGGACAGGGGTGAACACTGAAGCTTTCTTT.

This clonotype has just a few counts. The gene calls are TRBV29-1 and TRBJ2-1, with 8 nucleotides matching TRBD2. From germline, CDR1 is SQVTM and CDR2 ANQGSEA. V was clipped by 4 bases and J by 10 bases; unmatched bases: 6. CDR3 size: 12 residues. The CDR3 region has the DNA TGCAGCGTTGTTCGGGGGGGTCGGGAGCAGTTCTTC. Translation: CSVVRGGREQFF.

This clonotype has more than one count but fewer than ten. V is TRBV11-2 and J is TRBJ2-1, with 13 bases aligning to TRBD2. CDR1 SGHAT and CDR2 FQNNGV come from the germline V gene. With V trimmed by 3 bases and J by 1 base, 9 bases remained unmatched. CDR3 length equals 19 residues. This CDR3 reads CASSFRLAGGPQSYNEQFF. The CDR3 bases are TGTGCCAGCAGCTTCCGACTAGCGGGGGGCCCCCAATCCTACAATGAGCAGTTCTTC.

The rearrangement joins TRBV5-1 to TRBJ2-3; 9 bases fit TRBD2. CDR1 is SGHRS, CDR2 YFSETQ, per germline. J gave up 3 bases and V 0 bases, and 5 bases lay outside the gene matches. The CDR3 covers 16 residues. For the CDR3, the DNA is TGCGCCAGCAGCTTGGGACTAGCGGTAGGAACAGATACGCAGTATTTT. This sequence encodes CASSLGLAVGTDTQYF.

This clonotype showed up just a few times. The rearrangement joins TRBV6-1 to TRBJ1-1; 7 bases map to TRBD1. From germline, CDR1 is MNHNS and CDR2 SASEGT. The CDR3 loop spans 14 amino acids. With V trimmed by 5 bases and J by 0 bases, 3 bases remained unmatched. The chain's CDR3 is CASSHGTVNTEAFF. CDR3 in DNA: TGTGCCAGCAGTCATGGGACAGTGAACACTGAAGCTTTCTTT.